A selection of T cell receptor beta chains follows, all from one sample in a study of identifying expanded T cells in peripheral blood. TCRdb keeps only in-frame clones here, not all; method: immunoSEQ multiplex PCR. The sample gives approximately 130,000 clones, 84% of which show up once; 3% to 3.5% is in the top ten. The sequencing sample was made of blood. These receptors were collected from a person between 18 and 75 years old in good health. CDR3s include the opening cysteine and the closing phenylalanine or tryptophan. Fields, in order: J gene, D gene, clone size, V gene, CDR3 length, CDR3 protein, CDR3 DNA. The D gene is left open where the match is weak. Size is stated for part of the rows, as once, few or many counts, or as a class when the clone is expanded.

TRBJ2-7 . . TRBV19 13 CASSLRQAYEQYF TGTGCCAGTAGCCTCCGACAGGCCTACGAGCAGTACTTC
TRBJ1-4 TRBD1 . TRBV19 14 CASSIQGGQEKLFF TGTGCCAGTAGTATCCAGGGGGGTCAGGAAAAACTGTTTTTT
TRBJ2-2 . . TRBV7-3 16 CASSLLGREADGELFF TGTGCCAGCAGCTTATTGGGCAGGGAAGCGGACGGGGAGCTGTTTTTT
TRBJ2-2 . . TRBV7-9 15 CASSLLLGDTGELFF TGTGCCAGCAGCTTATTACTAGGGGACACCGGGGAGCTGTTTTTT
TRBJ1-1 TRBD1 . TRBV5-5 19 CASSPRPGTGGEGNTEAFF TGTGCCAGCAGCCCCCGGCCTGGGACAGGGGGCGAAGGGAACACTGAAGCTTTCTTT
TRBJ2-5 TRBD1 . TRBV18 15 CASSPTQGQKETQYF TGTGCCAGCTCACCAACGCAGGGACAGAAAGAGACCCAGTACTTC
TRBJ1-2 TRBD1 . TRBV10-3 14 CALRSGQLDYGYTF TGTGCCTTAAGGTCGGGACAGCTAGACTATGGCTACACCTTC
TRBJ2-7 . few TRBV14 12 CASSVNSYEQYF TGTGCCAGCAGCGTGAACAGCTACGAGCAGTACTTC
TRBJ2-7 . once TRBV7-9 14 CASSLITQGNEQYF TGTGCCAGCAGCTTAATTACTCAGGGTAACGAGCAGTACTTC
TRBJ2-1 . . TRBV7-2 18 CASSLVRVLARGYNEQFF TGTGCCAGCAGCTTAGTTCGAGTGCTGGCCCGGGGGTACAATGAGCAGTTCTTC
TRBJ1-1 TRBD1 . TRBV6-5 14 CASSPTGSGTEAFF TGTGCCAGCAGTCCGACAGGGTCTGGCACTGAAGCTTTCTTT
TRBJ1-4 . . TRBV9 13 CASSDTPRGKLFF TGTGCCAGCAGCGACACTCCGAGGGGAAAACTGTTTTTT
TRBJ1-1 TRBD1 once TRBV29-1 12 CSAGDGQAKTFF TGCAGCGCCGGGGACGGACAGGCGAAAACTTTCTTT
TRBJ2-7 . once TRBV6-5 12 CASSLTAYEQYF TGTGCCAGCAGTTTGACAGCCTACGAGCAGTACTTC
TRBJ2-2 . . TRBV10-1 15 CASSEGGLNTGELFF TGCGCCAGCAGTGAAGGGGGGCTTAACACCGGGGAGCTGTTTTTT
TRBJ1-2 . . TRBV7-6 14 CASSLAPHVDGYTF TGTGCCAGCAGCTTAGCCCCCCACGTAGATGGCTACACCTTC
TRBJ2-7 TRBD1 few TRBV7-9 15 CASSPTADRAYEQYF TGTGCCAGCAGCCCCACCGCGGACAGGGCCTACGAGCAGTACTTC
TRBJ2-7 . . TRBV5-1 14 CASSLGVGSREQYF TGCGCCAGCAGCTTGGGTGTCGGCAGTCGGGAGCAGTACTTC
TRBJ1-6 . . TRBV4-1 16 CASSQDEGGVYSPLHF TGCGCCAGCAGCCAAGATGAGGGGGGAGTGTATTCACCCCTCCACTTT
TRBJ1-6 . . TRBV5-5 14 CASSLFRDSSPLHF TGTGCCAGCAGCTTGTTCAGGGATTCTTCACCCCTCCACTTT
TRBJ1-1 . . TRBV27 15 CASSSRPIRNTEAFF TGTGCCAGCAGTTCCCGCCCGATAAGGAACACTGAAGCTTTCTTT
TRBJ2-3 . . TRBV7-6 11 CASSLSDTQYF TGTGCCAGCAGCTTGTCGGATACGCAGTATTTT
TRBJ1-6 . . TRBV30 16 CAWSETGNSYNSPLHF TGTGCCTGGAGTGAAACAGGGAACTCCTATAATTCACCCCTCCACTTT
TRBJ2-7 TRBD2 . TRBV11-2 15 CASSILAGVTYEQYF TGTGCCAGCAGTATACTAGCGGGGGTAACCTACGAGCAGTACTTC
TRBJ2-1 . . TRBV4-1 16 CASSQEFRGAWNEQFF TGCGCCAGCAGCCAAGAGTTCAGGGGGGCCTGGAATGAGCAGTTCTTC
TRBJ1-2 TRBD1 . TRBV18 16 CASSPSPGQGAGGYTF TGTGCCAGCTCACCATCTCCGGGACAGGGGGCAGGTGGCTACACCTTC
TRBJ1-2 . . TRBV29-1 12 CSVIGAEAGYTF TGCAGCGTAATAGGAGCCGAAGCGGGCTACACCTTC
TRBJ1-2 . . TRBV6-6 14 CASSPDRNFYGCTF TGTGCCAGCAGCCCCGACAGGAATTTCTATGGCTGCACCTTC
TRBJ1-3 . . TRBV18 11 CASSPSNTIYF TGTGCCAGCTCACCCAGTAACACCATATATTTT
TRBJ2-7 . . TRBV29-1 20 CSVEVVVGWARGSSSYEQYF TGCAGCGTTGAAGTAGTCGTCGGTTGGGCGCGAGGTAGCAGCTCCTACGAGCAGTACTTC
TRBJ1-1 . . TRBV7-9 13 CASSPGVGTEAFF TGTGCCAGCAGCCCAGGGGTCGGCACTGAAGCTTTCTTT
TRBJ2-1 . . TRBV19 15 CASNPRGASQNEQFF TGTGCCAGTAATCCTCGGGGGGCGTCTCAGAATGAGCAGTTCTTC
TRBJ2-4 TRBD1 . TRBV15 18 CATSRGQGGSLAKNIQYF TGTGCCACCAGCAGGGGACAGGGAGGATCCTTAGCCAAAAACATTCAGTACTTC